A single sample gave rise to the 30 T cell receptor beta chains below, sequenced in a study of beta chain features in type 1 diabetes. Notes on the study in general: In all four CD4+ subsets, TCRB CDR3 length was significantly, moderately reduced in type 1 diabetes.

These receptors' antigens are unknown. Every bit of the isolated RNA underwent reverse transcription, so sequencing read expressed TCRB transcripts. The method was immunoSEQ multiplex PCR; TCRdb's version includes in-frame clones alone and lacks a portion of them. The data contain 60,000 to 75,000 clones, around 49% of them singletons. What was sequenced was central memory CD4+ T cells from blood. The source is a man aged 25-45 years with type 1 diabetes.

The rearrangement links TRBV18 to TRBJ1-1, with no clear D. CDR1 KGHSH and CDR2 LQKENI come from the germline V gene. V dropped 6 bases and J dropped 2 bases, with 16 bases sitting between them. The CDR3 spans 15 residues. The CDR3 loop reads CASSATVDSNTEAFF. The CDR3 coding sequence is TGTGCCAGCTCCGCCACCGTTGACTCTAACACTGAAGCTTTCTTT.

The gene calls are TRBV6-5 and TRBJ2-7; D is possibly TRBD1 (6 bases). CDR1 and CDR2 from the germline V gene are MNHEY and SVGAGI. Trimming took 0 bases from V and 3 from J, leaving 12 bases between them. The CDR3 is 15 residues long. In DNA form, the CDR3 reads TGTGCCAGCAGTTACTCACCGGGACACTTCTACGAGCAGTACTTC. Translated, it gives CASSYSPGHFYEQYF.

This clone was detected only a few times. The V and J genes are TRBV6-1 and TRBJ1-4; D might be TRBD1 (5 bases). The V gene lost 4 bases and the J gene lost 14 bases, with 17 bases spanning the gap. The CDR3 covers 13 residues. Per the germline V gene, CDR1 is MNHNS and CDR2 is SASEGT. The CDR3 sequence: CASSVLGGEGLFF. CDR3 nucleotides: TGTGCCAGCAGTGTACTAGGAGGGGAGGGGCTGTTTTTT.

This clone was picked up a small number of times. The chain recombines TRBV2 with TRBJ2-7; no firm D call. The germline CDR1 and CDR2 sequences are SNHLY and FYNNEI. The CDR3 loop spans 14 amino acids. Trimming removed 1 base from V and 2 bases from J, with 9 bases in between. Written as DNA, the CDR3 is TGTGCCAGCAGTGAAGAACCGCTAGCCTACGAGCAGTACTTC. This codes for CASSEEPLAYEQYF.

CDR3 residues: CASSMFKANSPLHF. The CDR3 nucleotides are TGTGCCAGTAGTATGTTTAAAGCCAATTCACCCCTCCACTTT. The chain joins TRBV19 to TRBJ1-6; D ambiguous. The CDR3 covers 14 residues. The ends were cut back, 3 bases at V and 7 bases at J, with 10 bases in the middle. Germline CDR1 LNHDA, CDR2 SQIVND (reference sequence).

J is TRBJ1-1 and V is TRBV5-8; D possibly corresponds to TRBD1 (6 bases). Germline loops: CDR1 SGHTS, CDR2 YDEGEE. V was trimmed by 3 bases and J by 0 bases, leaving 12 bases between them. The CDR3 length is 15 residues. For the CDR3, the DNA is TGTGCCAGCAGCTCGGGGACAAACCTGAACACTGAAGCTTTCTTT. It yields the protein CASSSGTNLNTEAFF.

This chain joins TRBV9 and TRBJ2-3; 9 bases align to TRBD1. The trim removed 7 bases at V and 0 bases at J, leaving 3 bases unmatched. From germline, CDR1 is SGDLS and CDR2 YYNGEE. This CDR3 is 14 amino acids long. CDR3 nucleotides: TGTGCCAGCGCTACAGGGGGCAGCACAGATACGCAGTATTTT. Encoded protein: CASATGGSTDTQYF. Combining the CDR3 with reference TRBV9 and TRBJ2-3 gives the whole variable domain DSGVTQTPKHLITATGQRVTLRCSPRSGDLSVYWYQQSLDQGLQFLIQYYNGEERAKGNILERFSAQQFPDLHSELNLSSLELGDSALYFCASATGGSTDTQYFGPGTRLTVL.

The table lists this clone with a few counts. In nucleotides, the CDR3 is TGTGCCAGCAGCTTCGGGAGATCCGGGACTAGTGGAGAGACCCAGTACTTC. As protein: CASSFGRSGTSGETQYF. The V gene is TRBV7-9, the J gene TRBJ2-5; 8 nucleotides match TRBD2. Germline V gene lookup returns CDR1 SEHNR and CDR2 FQNEAQ (reference sequence). This CDR3 region has 17 residues. J gave up 4 bases and V 3 bases, and 13 bases lay outside the gene matches.

This clone has just a few counts. The chain links TRBV7-2 to TRBJ2-1, with 7 bases that match TRBD2. The germline gives CDR1 SGHTA, CDR2 FQGNSA. This CDR3 is built from 14 residues. The ends lost 7 bases at V and 1 base at J; junction bases unmatched: 4. CDR3 in amino acids: CASNGGSSYNEQFF. The CDR3 DNA reads TGTGCCAGCAATGGCGGGAGTTCCTACAATGAGCAGTTCTTC.

This clone was detected only a few times. The genes are TRBV5-1 and TRBJ2-1; 11 positions match TRBD2. Looked up from germline, CDR1 is SGHRS and CDR2 is YFSETQ. The trim removed 0 bases at V and 7 bases at J, leaving 6 bases unmatched. The CDR3 has 16 residues. CDR3 nucleotides: TGCGCCAGCAGCTTGGAGCGGCCTAGCGGGGGGAATGAGCAGTTCTTC. As protein: CASSLERPSGGNEQFF.

Note on this clone: The sample holds other DNA sequences that translate to the same CDR3. This rearrangement joins TRBV5-1 to TRBJ2-1; D uncertain. The CDR3 length is 12 residues. Trimming removed 0 bases from V and 6 bases from J, with 4 bases in between. CDR1 and CDR2 from the germline V gene are SGHRS and YFSETQ. This CDR3 reads CASSLGGNEQFF. CDR3 in DNA: TGCGCCAGCAGCTTGGGCGGCAATGAGCAGTTCTTC.

This rearrangement joins TRBV10-3 to TRBJ1-5; D is perhaps TRBD1 (5 bases). The germline V and J ends were trimmed by 0 bases and 7 bases, with 13 bases remaining between them. The germline V gene encodes CDR1 ENHRY and CDR2 SYGVKD. There are 15 residues in the CDR3. For the CDR3, the DNA is TGTGCCATCAGTGAGTCGGCGGGGGTAGGGCAGCCCCAGCATTTT. Protein product: CAISESAGVGQPQHF.

This chain joins TRBV30 and TRBJ1-1; D is perhaps TRBD1 (6 bases). V dropped 4 bases and J dropped 6 bases, with 9 bases sitting between them. Germline V gene lookup returns CDR1 GTSNPN and CDR2 SVGIG (reference sequence). The CDR3 spans 11 residues. The CDR3 spells CAWTRQAEAFF. CDR3 sequence (DNA): TGTGCCTGGACCAGACAGGCTGAAGCTTTCTTT.

The chain is built from TRBV7-2 and TRBJ1-2; possibly TRBD1 for D (5 bases). V was trimmed by 6 bases and J by 4 bases, leaving 15 bases between them. Germline CDR1 SGHTA, CDR2 FQGNSA. The CDR3 spans 14 residues. The chain's CDR3 is CASSSDSSRYGYTF. The CDR3 bases are TGTGCCAGCAGTTCCGACAGTTCACGCTATGGCTACACCTTC.

The V call is TRBV2, the J call TRBJ1-5, with 7 bases aligning to TRBD1. Germline V gene lookup returns CDR1 SNHLY and CDR2 FYNNEI. With 3 bases clipped from V and 5 bases from J, the junction kept 4 bases outside the gene matches. The CDR3 is 14 residues long. CDR3 in DNA: TGTGCCAGCAGTGATGGACAGGTTCATCAGCCCCAGCATTTT. As protein: CASSDGQVHQPQHF.

This clone is a singleton in its sample. The rearrangement links TRBV6-1 to TRBJ1-1; unclear D gene. Trimming removed 5 bases at V and 3 bases at J, with 10 bases between. This CDR3 has 13 residues. Germline V gives CDR1 MNHNS, CDR2 SASEGT. The CDR3 coding sequence is TGTGCCAGCAGTTCCGCCCGGGACACTGAAGCTTTCTTT. Protein sequence: CASSSARDTEAFF.

This clone was detected only a few times. The V gene is TRBV19, the J gene TRBJ2-7; 15 nucleotides agree with TRBD2. Per the germline V gene, CDR1 is LNHDA and CDR2 is SQIVND (reference sequence). This CDR3 is built from 15 residues. Trimming at V came to 5 bases and at J to 2 bases, leaving 1 base not matched to a gene. CDR3 sequence (DNA): TGTGCCAGTAGTGGACTAGCGGGAGGGGCCTACGAGCAGTACTTC. The encoded protein is CASSGLAGGAYEQYF.

V gene TRBV5-1 combines with J gene TRBJ1-6; D perhaps matches TRBD1 (5 bases). The germline CDR1 and CDR2 sequences are SGHRS and YFSETQ. Trimming cost V 3 bases and J 5 bases, with 21 bases left between them. The CDR3 totals 18 residues. Here the CDR3 reads CASSWGDAHGGNNSPLHF. CDR3 coding DNA: TGCGCCAGCAGCTGGGGGGATGCGCATGGGGGAAATAATTCACCCCTCCACTTT.

V usage is TRBV18 and J usage is TRBJ2-1; TRBD2 matches at 7 bases. Germline lookup yields CDR1 KGHSH and CDR2 LQKENI. The CDR3 loop spans 17 amino acids. The J segment lost 8 bases and the V segment lost 1 base, leaving 14 bases of the junction unmatched. CDR3 amino acids: CASSPQFGGRGMDEQFF. DNA for the CDR3: TGTGCCAGCTCACCACAGTTCGGCGGGAGAGGGATGGATGAGCAGTTCTTC.

The chain carries TRBV30 and TRBJ2-1, with 9 bases identical to TRBD1. Germline V gene sequence: CDR1 GTSNPN, CDR2 SVGIG (reference sequence). The V and J ends lost 0 bases and 16 bases, in that order; junction bases with no gene match: 7. This CDR3 contains 12 residues. Here the CDR3 DNA reads TGTGCCTGGAGTGTACGAGGCACAGGGGGCTTCTTC. Translated, it gives CAWSVRGTGGFF.

This clone has more than one count but fewer than ten. The chain couples TRBV11-2 to TRBJ2-1; tentative D call: TRBD2 (6 bases). Germline values: CDR1 SGHAT, CDR2 FQNNGV. The CDR3 is 16 amino acids. The V end lost 5 bases, the J end lost 0 bases, and 14 bases lay between the germline ends. The CDR3 loop is CASSPRGLSSYNEQFF. The CDR3 bases are TGTGCCAGCAGCCCACGGGGACTGAGCTCCTACAATGAGCAGTTCTTC.

The chain carries TRBV5-6 and TRBJ2-5; 9 bases map to TRBD2. The CDR3 spans 16 residues. In germline, CDR1 is SGHDT, CDR2 YYEEEE. V lost 4 bases, J lost 5 bases, and 12 bases stayed unmatched. CDR3 sequence: CASSPTGRGGMETQYF. The CDR3 DNA reads TGTGCCAGCAGCCCGACCGGGCGGGGGGGGATGGAGACCCAGTACTTC.

The chain couples TRBV6-6 to TRBJ2-7, with D perhaps TRBD1 (8 bases). From germline, CDR1 is MNHNY and CDR2 SVGAGI (reference sequence). V lost 5 bases, J lost 3 bases, and 14 bases lay in between. CDR3 size: 14 residues. The CDR3 region has the DNA TGTGCCAGCAGTGACAGGGGACTAATCTACGAGCAGTACTTC. Protein product: CASSDRGLIYEQYF.

The chain has TRBV29-1 and TRBJ2-7, with 9 bases aligning to TRBD1. CDR1 is SQVTM, CDR2 ANQGSEA, per germline. V lost 3 bases to trimming and J lost 7 bases; unmatched junction nucleotides: 7. CDR3 length equals 13 residues. The CDR3 region has the DNA TGCAGCGTTGATATACAGGGGGCGCGAGAGCAGTACTTC. This gives the protein CSVDIQGAREQYF.

This clone was seen a handful of times. This chain connects TRBV6-1 to TRBJ2-2, with D possibly TRBD2 on 5 matching bases. The germline V gene encodes CDR1 MNHNS and CDR2 SASEGT. The CDR3 spans 12 residues. Trimming left V 6 bases short and J 3 bases short, with 5 bases between. The CDR3 nucleotides read TGTGCCAGCAGCGGGGACACCGGGGAGCTGTTTTTT. It encodes CASSGDTGELFF.

This clone showed up just a few times. V usage is TRBV19 and J usage is TRBJ2-5, with 9 bases lining up with TRBD1. Germline values: CDR1 LNHDA, CDR2 SQIVND (reference sequence). This CDR3 region has 14 residues. V was pared by 7 bases and J by 12 bases, with 15 bases of the junction left unmatched. CDR3 bases: TGTGCCAGTATGGCGGGACAGGGACCTGTGGCGAAGTACTTC. It is translated as CASMAGQGPVAKYF.

The chain carries TRBV25-1 and TRBJ2-7; 7 bases are shared with TRBD2. CDR3 length: 14 residues. CDR1 MGHDK and CDR2 SYGVNS come from the germline V gene. The junction had 9 bases not matched to a gene; V was cut back by 1 base and J by 9 bases. CDR3: CASSESVGGKVQYF. The CDR3 nucleotides are TGTGCCAGCAGTGAATCGGTGGGGGGGAAAGTGCAGTACTTC.

V gene TRBV5-4 combines with J gene TRBJ1-1; D unclear. From germline, CDR1 is SGHNT and CDR2 YYREEE (reference sequence). This CDR3 spans 15 amino acids. V lost 3 bases to trimming and J lost 0 bases, with 12 bases between them. This chain's CDR3 is CASSSQARMNTEAFF. In DNA, the CDR3 is TGTGCCAGCAGCTCCCAGGCCAGAATGAACACTGAAGCTTTCTTT.

V is TRBV23-1 and J is TRBJ1-1; a possible D gene is TRBD1 (6 bases). TRBV23-1 is classed as an ORF, of uncertain function. The CDR3 sequence is 10 residues long. The V end lost 7 bases, the J end lost 11 bases, and 11 bases lay between the germline ends. CDR3: CASTQRGAFF. CDR3 nucleotide sequence: TGCGCCAGCACGCAGAGGGGGGCTTTCTTT.

This clone was seen just once. The V and J genes are TRBV14 and TRBJ1-2, with D possibly matching TRBD1 (6 bases). Germline CDR1 is SGHDN and CDR2 is FVKESK. The CDR3 length is 12 residues. Trimming took off 3 bases at V and 8 bases at J, with 10 bases between the two ends. CDR3 sequence reads: CASSHGQWGYTF. In nucleotides, the CDR3 is TGTGCCAGCAGCCACGGACAGTGGGGCTACACCTTC.